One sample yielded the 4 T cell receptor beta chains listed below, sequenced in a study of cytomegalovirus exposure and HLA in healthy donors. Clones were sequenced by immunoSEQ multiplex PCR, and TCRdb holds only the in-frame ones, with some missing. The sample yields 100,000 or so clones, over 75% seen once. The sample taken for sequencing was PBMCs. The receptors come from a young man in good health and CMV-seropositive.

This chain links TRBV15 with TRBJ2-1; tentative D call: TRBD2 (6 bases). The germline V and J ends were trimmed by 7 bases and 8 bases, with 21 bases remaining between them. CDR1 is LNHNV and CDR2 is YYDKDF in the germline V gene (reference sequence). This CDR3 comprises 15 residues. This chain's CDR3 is CATKWSSGYPDEQFF. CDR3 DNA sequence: TGTGCCACCAAATGGAGTAGCGGATACCCCGATGAGCAGTTCTTC. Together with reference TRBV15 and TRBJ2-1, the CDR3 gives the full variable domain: DAMVIQNPRYQVTQFGKPVTLSCSQTLNHNVMYWYQQKSSQAPKLLFHYYDKDFNNEADTPDNFQSRRPNTSFCFLDIRSPGLGDTAMYLCATKWSSGYPDEQFFGPGTRLTVL.

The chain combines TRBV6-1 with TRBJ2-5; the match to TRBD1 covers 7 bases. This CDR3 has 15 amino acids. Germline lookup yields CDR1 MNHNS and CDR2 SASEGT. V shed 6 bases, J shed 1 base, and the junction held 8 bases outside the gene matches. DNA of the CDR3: TGTGCCAGCAGGCCGAGCTGGGACAGCCAAGAGACCCAGTACTTC. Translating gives CASRPSWDSQETQYF.

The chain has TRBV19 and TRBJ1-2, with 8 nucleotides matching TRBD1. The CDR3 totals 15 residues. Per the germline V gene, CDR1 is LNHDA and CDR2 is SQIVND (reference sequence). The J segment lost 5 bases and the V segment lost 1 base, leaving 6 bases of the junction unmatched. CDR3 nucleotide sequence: TGTGCCAGTAGTATAGGCCCAGGGGGCGCGTATGGCTACACCTTC. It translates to CASSIGPGGAYGYTF. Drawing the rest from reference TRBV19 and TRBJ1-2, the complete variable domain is DGGITQSPKYLFRKEGQNVTLSCEQNLNHDAMYWYRQDPGQGLRLIYYSQIVNDFQKGDIAEGYSVSREKKESFPLTVTSAQKNPTAFYLCASSIGPGGAYGYTFGSGTRLTVV.

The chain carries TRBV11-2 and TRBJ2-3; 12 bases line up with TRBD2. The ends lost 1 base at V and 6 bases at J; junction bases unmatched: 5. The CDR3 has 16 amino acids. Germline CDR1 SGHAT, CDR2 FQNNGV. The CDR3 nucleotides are TGTGCCAGCAGCTTAGGGGCGACTAGCGGGAGTGATACGCAGTATTTT. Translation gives CASSLGATSGSDTQYF.